The clone carrying this TCR beta chain has more than one count but fewer than ten. What it binds is unknown. This entry is derived from a study of T cells in Graves' hyperthyroidism and ophthalmopathy. Looking at the study overall: Staff took peripheral blood when the initial diagnosis was made, before any treatment began. Study observations and caveats: Blood shared most expanded thyroid clonotypes above 0.001.

The CDR3 contains 14 residues. Trimming took off 8 bases at V and 4 bases at J, with 14 bases between the two ends. Germline CDR1 reads SGHTA; CDR2 reads FQGNSA. From RNA transcripts, TCR beta CDR3 regions were amplified. Researchers ran a first-round RT-PCR on the TCR CDR3 using the HTBI primer set. TCRdb fed the multiplex PCR reads into MiXCR, producing one record per CDR3 protein. In the table there are some 740,000 distinct CDR3 sequences, approximately 14% of which are singletons. Hyperthyroidism patients were newly diagnosed, had disease duration under 2 months, and were aged 18 to 65 years. The receptor was derived from a woman between 18 and 29 years old with Graves' hyperthyroidism. The rearrangement uses TRBV7-2 and TRBJ2-2, with D perhaps TRBD1 (6 bases). What was sequenced was blood. As DNA, the CDR3 is TGTGCCAGCCGCCAAGAAGGGGGCACCGGGGAGCTGTTTTTT. Protein: CASRQEGGTGELFF.